This record looks at one TCR beta chain sequence and its context. The record originates from a study of tumor-infiltrating lymphocytes in primary liver carcinoma. Study background: Ages ranged from 30 to 69, with HCC or mixed HCC-cholangiocarcinoma.

Extraction also yielded germline DNA, while blood RNA was obtained from unsorted whole blood. Chronic HBV infection was present in the patients, who were treatment-naive. TCR beta cDNA was prepared out of 500 ng total RNA by means of a constant-region primer. For TCR beta, libraries were produced by three nested multiplex PCR rounds using slightly modified ARM-PCR. With TRBV1-TRBV30 forward primers and a C-beta reverse primer, the first two PCR rounds were run for approximately 9 cycles each. TCRdb independently ran MiXCR on the multiplex PCR reads; one entry per CDR3 protein. This sample carries about 200,000 distinct CDR3 sequences, roughly two thirds of them seen once, and the ten largest clones take approximately 6.5%. This CDR3 has 15 amino acids. Germline loops: CDR1 SGHRS, CDR2 YFSETQ. V lost 3 bases and J lost 3; bases outside the gene matches: 1.

The sequence derives from a woman aged 55-70 years with primary liver carcinoma and hepatitis B virus infection. The V and J genes are TRBV5-1 and TRBJ2-1; TRBD2 agrees at 12 bases. The source material was peripheral blood. CDR3 sequence reads: CASSSSGRVYNEQFF. The CDR3 coding sequence is TGCGCCAGCAGCTCTAGCGGGAGGGTCTACAATGAGCAGTTCTTC.